One sample yielded the 17 T cell receptor beta chains listed below, sequenced in a study of PD-1 blockade in classical Hodgkin lymphoma. The method was immunoSEQ multiplex PCR; TCRdb's version includes in-frame clones alone and lacks a portion of them. Counted here are around 23,000 clones, around 84% occurring once; the ten biggest clones make up 6% to 6.5%. Regarding time point: cycle 4 day 1 (C4D1), after more than five weeks of nivolumab. All patients experienced relapse after autologous stem cell transplantation, and brentuximab vedotin exposure was variable. Here the sequenced sample was peripheral blood mononuclear cells (PBMCs), taken before the fourth cycle of nivolumab. These receptors all come from a human donor with classical Hodgkin lymphoma.

This sequence joins TRBV30 and TRBJ1-2; D not certain. The CDR3 is 15 amino acids. Germline values: CDR1 GTSNPN, CDR2 SVGIG (reference sequence). Trimming shortened V by 0 bases and J by 6 bases, and 17 bases separated the two germline ends. The CDR3 spells CAWSVSGVRVDGYTF. The CDR3 region has the DNA TGTGCCTGGAGTGTATCCGGGGTGAGGGTTGATGGCTACACCTTC. Using reference TRBV30 and TRBJ1-2 for the parts outside the CDR3, the full variable domain is SQTIHQWPATLVQPVGSPLSLECTVEGTSNPNLYWYRQAAGRGLQLLFYSVGIGQISSEVPQNLSASRPQDRQFILSSKKLLLSDSGFYLCAWSVSGVRVDGYTFGSGTRLTVV.

The V call is TRBV5-1, the J call TRBJ2-7; 11 positions match TRBD2. This CDR3 has 15 amino acids. V dropped 5 bases and J dropped 4; count of bases not matched to a gene: 8. The germline CDR1 and CDR2 sequences are SGHRS and YFSETQ. The CDR3 sequence: CASRYTLAGVYEQYF. As DNA, the CDR3 is TGCGCCAGCAGGTATACACTAGCGGGAGTTTACGAGCAGTACTTC.

The rearrangement uses TRBV11-2 and TRBJ2-3; 10 bases are shared with TRBD1. CDR3 size: 16 residues. Germline V lookup: CDR1 SGHAT, CDR2 FQNNGV. The J segment lost 5 bases and the V segment lost 0 bases, leaving 5 bases of the junction unmatched. The CDR3 loop reads CASSLDIRDRGDTQYF. The CDR3 nucleotides read TGTGCCAGCAGCTTAGATATCCGGGACAGGGGAGATACGCAGTATTTT.

The chain recombines TRBV4-3 with TRBJ1-6; tentatively, D is TRBD1 (6 bases). The CDR3 has 18 amino acids. V lost 0 bases and J 12 bases, leaving 24 bases between the germline ends. The germline V gene has CDR1 LGHNA and CDR2 YSLEER. The CDR3 coding sequence is TGCGCCAGCAGCCAAGATCTGCTGGGGACGGGACAACTTTTACCCCTCCACTTT. It encodes CASSQDLLGTGQLLPLHF.

V is TRBV4-1 and J is TRBJ1-1; D is perhaps TRBD1 (6 bases). V dropped 0 bases and J dropped 0 bases, with 17 bases sitting between them. CDR1 is MGHRA, CDR2 YSYEKL, per germline. This CDR3 spans 18 amino acids. The CDR3 bases are TGCGCCAGCAGCCAAGATCGGGGGGCCAGGGGTATGAACACTGAAGCTTTCTTT. Protein sequence: CASSQDRGARGMNTEAFF.

The chain joins TRBV6-5 to TRBJ2-7; perhaps TRBD2 as D (7 bases). Germline V gene sequence: CDR1 MNHEY, CDR2 SVGAGI. CDR3 length equals 14 residues. Trimming took off 4 bases at V and 2 bases at J, with 12 bases between the two ends. This CDR3 is CASSSNGGPYEQYF. The CDR3 nucleotides are TGTGCCAGCAGTTCGAACGGGGGGCCCTACGAGCAGTACTTC.

V gene TRBV10-1 combines with J gene TRBJ2-3, with a weak D call TRBD1 (6 bases). The V and J ends lost 4 bases and 1 base respectively, with 9 bases between them. The CDR3 is 14 residues long. CDR1 and CDR2 from the germline V gene are WNHNN and SYGVQD (reference sequence). In nucleotides, the CDR3 is TGCGCCAGCAGTGGATCAGGGGGCACAGATACGCAGTATTTT. Translation: CASSGSGGTDTQYF.

The rearrangement uses TRBV15 and TRBJ1-1, with D possibly TRBD1 on 6 matching bases. Trimming pared 4 bases from V and 0 bases from J, leaving 9 bases between. The CDR3 extends over 14 amino acids. Germline V gene sequence: CDR1 LNHNV, CDR2 YYDKDF (reference sequence). The CDR3 spells CATSIGDMNTEAFF. DNA of the CDR3: TGTGCCACCAGCATCGGGGACATGAACACTGAAGCTTTCTTT.

This clone appeared a single time. The chain uses TRBV19 and TRBJ1-1, with TRBD1 as a possible D gene (6 bases). V lost 0 bases to trimming and J lost 4 bases, with 12 bases between them. CDR1 LNHDA and CDR2 SQIVND come from the germline V gene (reference sequence). The CDR3 is 15 residues long. CDR3 nucleotides: TGTGCCAGTAGTATAGATCTATGGGGGGCCACTGAAGCTTTCTTT. Its translation: CASSIDLWGATEAFF.

V and J are TRBV10-3 and TRBJ1-5; TRBD1 matches at 7 bases. V gave up 7 bases and J gave up 7 bases; unmatched junction bases: 7. The CDR3 runs 13 residues. CDR1 is ENHRY, CDR2 SYGVKD, per germline. The chain's CDR3 is CAINQGENQPQHF. As DNA, the CDR3 is TGTGCCATCAATCAGGGGGAGAACCAGCCCCAGCATTTT.

This clone has more than one count but fewer than ten. The rearrangement joins TRBV28 to TRBJ2-7; 9 bases align to TRBD1. V shed 4 bases and J 3 bases; nucleotides not matched to a gene: 10. Germline lookup yields CDR1 MDHEN and CDR2 SYDVKM. The CDR3 consists of 16 residues. The CDR3 region has the DNA TGTGCCAGCAGTTGGACAGGGGAACTGGAGGGCTACGAGCAGTACTTC. Encoded protein: CASSWTGELEGYEQYF.

The chain links TRBV10-3 to TRBJ2-1; no reliable D call. CDR1 ENHRY and CDR2 SYGVKD come from the germline V gene. This CDR3 is 12 amino acids long. Trimming cost V 0 bases and J 7 bases, with 4 bases left between them. CDR3 protein: CAISESSNEQFF. CDR3 in DNA: TGTGCCATCAGTGAGTCGTCAAATGAGCAGTTCTTC.

DNA of the CDR3: TGCGCCAGCAGCTTGGCGACAGGGGAATTCAATGAGCAGTTCTTC. Residues: CASSLATGEFNEQFF. The chain joins TRBV5-1 to TRBJ2-1, with 8 bases identical to TRBD1. This CDR3 has 15 amino acids. The trim removed 0 bases at V and 6 bases at J, leaving 5 bases unmatched. CDR1 is SGHRS, CDR2 YFSETQ, per germline.

The V call is TRBV4-3, the J call TRBJ1-2, with TRBD1 identical over 7 bases. This CDR3 has 14 residues. The trim removed 4 bases at V and 0 bases at J, leaving 2 bases unmatched. Per the germline V gene, CDR1 is LGHNA and CDR2 is YSLEER. This CDR3 is CASSRGQANYGYTF. CDR3 DNA sequence: TGCGCCAGCAGCCGTGGACAGGCTAACTATGGCTACACCTTC.

The chain joins TRBV7-2 to TRBJ1-2; 7 bases agree with TRBD1. The CDR3 is made up of 14 amino acids. The germline CDR1 and CDR2 sequences are SGHTA and FQGNSA. J gave up 4 bases and V 0 bases, and 2 bases lay outside the gene matches. As DNA, the CDR3 is TGTGCCAGCAGCTTAGCGGGACAGATCTATGGCTACACCTTC. Protein product: CASSLAGQIYGYTF.

This clone was counted a single time. The CDR3 protein is CASSSGGRAANTGELFF. The DNA for the CDR3 is TGCGCCAGCAGCTCGGGGGGCAGGGCAGCGAACACCGGGGAGCTGTTTTTT. The V call is TRBV5-1, the J call TRBJ2-2, with D maybe TRBD2 (7 bases). The V end lost 3 bases, the J end lost 0 bases, and 15 bases lay between the germline ends. Germline CDR1 SGHRS, CDR2 YFSETQ. The CDR3 consists of 17 residues.

The chain is built from TRBV29-1 and TRBJ1-1; possibly TRBD1 for D (5 bases). The CDR3 contains 10 residues. Germline V gene lookup returns CDR1 SQVTM and CDR2 ANQGSEA. The V end lost 6 bases, the J end lost 5 bases, and 7 bases lay between the germline ends. As DNA, the CDR3 is TGCAGCGTGGGGGGGACTGAAGCTTTCTTT. Translating gives CSVGGTEAFF.